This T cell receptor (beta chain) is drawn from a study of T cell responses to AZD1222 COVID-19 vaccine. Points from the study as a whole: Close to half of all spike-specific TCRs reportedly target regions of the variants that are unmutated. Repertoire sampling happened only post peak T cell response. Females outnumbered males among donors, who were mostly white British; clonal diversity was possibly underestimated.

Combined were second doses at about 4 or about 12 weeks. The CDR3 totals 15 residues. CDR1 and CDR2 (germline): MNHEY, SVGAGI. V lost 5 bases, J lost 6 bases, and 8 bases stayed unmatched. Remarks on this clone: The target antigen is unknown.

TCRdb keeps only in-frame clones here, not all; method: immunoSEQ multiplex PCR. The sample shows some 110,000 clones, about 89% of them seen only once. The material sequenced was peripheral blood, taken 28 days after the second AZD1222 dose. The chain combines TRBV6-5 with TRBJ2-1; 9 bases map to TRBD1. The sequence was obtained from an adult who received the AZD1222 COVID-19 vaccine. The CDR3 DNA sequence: TGTGCCAGCAGTCAGGACAGGGGAAGGTTCAATGAGCAGTTCTTC. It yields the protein CASSQDRGRFNEQFF.